One sample yielded the 11 T cell receptor beta chains listed below, sequenced in a study of T cell responses to AZD1222 COVID-19 vaccine. Using immunoSEQ multiplex PCR, the repertoire was profiled, and TCRdb retains in-frame clones only, with some absent. The top ten hold approximately 1.7% of the sample, which has around 130,000 clones, around 94% seen once. The input for sequencing was peripheral blood, taken on day 0 of AZD1222 vaccination. The receptors shown here come from an adult in good health.

This chain links TRBV7-9 with TRBJ1-1, with D unclear. The V gene lost 2 bases and the J gene lost 2 bases, with 9 bases spanning the gap. Germline CDR1 SEHNR, CDR2 FQNEAQ (reference sequence). The CDR3 loop spans 14 amino acids. For the CDR3, the DNA is TGTGCCAGCAGCTTATCAGGCAGAAACACTGAAGCTTTCTTT. It encodes CASSLSGRNTEAFF.

This clone has a single count. The chain combines TRBV18 with TRBJ1-2, with 7 bases matching TRBD1. Germline CDR1 is KGHSH and CDR2 is LQKENI. With V trimmed by 1 base and J by 6 bases, 2 bases remained unmatched. CDR3 length equals 13 residues. The CDR3: CASSPQGANGYTF. As DNA, the CDR3 is TGTGCCAGCTCACCACAGGGGGCGAATGGCTACACCTTC.

For this clone: This sample includes further DNA sequences coding for the same CDR3. CDR3 in DNA: TGTGCCTGGAGTCCGGGAAACACCATATATTTT. This codes for CAWSPGNTIYF. The V gene is TRBV30, the J gene TRBJ1-3; D remains ambiguous. The germline gives CDR1 GTSNPN, CDR2 SVGIG (reference sequence). The V gene lost 2 bases and the J gene lost 4 bases, with 3 bases spanning the gap. The length of the CDR3 is 11 residues.

Comments on this clone: The junction shows a germline mismatch at one end, possibly a read error. The chain couples TRBV7-7 to TRBJ2-3, with D uncertain. The CDR3 sequence is 15 residues long. Germline assignment: CDR1 SSHAT and CDR2 FNYEAQ (reference sequence). The CDR3 region is CASSLAPGGTDTQYF. The CDR3 DNA is TGTGCTAGCAGCTTAGCCCCAGGAGGCACAGATACGCAGTATTTT. The entire variable domain, with the rest obtained from reference TRBV7-7 and TRBJ2-3, is as follows: GAGVSQSPRYKVTKRGQDVTLRCDPISSHATLYWYQQALGQGPEFLTYFNYEAQPDKSGLPSDRFSAERPEGSISTLTIQRTEQRDSAMYRCASSLAPGGTDTQYFGPGTRLTVL.

V gene TRBV7-3 combines with J gene TRBJ2-3; no clear D gene. This CDR3 has 13 amino acids. Between the trimmed V and J ends, which lost 5 bases and 9 bases, there was a span of 15 bases. Germline loops: CDR1 SGHTA, CDR2 FQGTGA. The CDR3 loop reads CASSLGADRTQYF. CDR3 DNA sequence: TGTGCCAGCAGCCTTGGCGCCGATCGGACGCAGTATTTT. The complete variable domain, with remaining parts taken from reference TRBV7-3 and TRBJ2-3, reads GAGVSQTPSNKVTEKGKYVELRCDPISGHTALYWYRQSLGQGPEFLIYFQGTGAADDSGLPNDRFFAVRPEGSVSTLKIQRTERGDSAVYLCASSLGADRTQYFGPGTRLTVL.

The chain links TRBV13 to TRBJ2-3; perhaps TRBD2 as D (5 bases). The germline gives CDR1 PRHDT, CDR2 FYEKMQ (reference sequence). Trimming removed 5 bases from V and 2 bases from J, with 17 bases in between. The CDR3 is made up of 16 amino acids. The chain's CDR3 is CASSHLFSGNTDTQYF. The CDR3 DNA reads TGTGCCAGCAGCCACCTCTTCTCCGGGAACACAGATACGCAGTATTTT.

CDR3 loop: CASSPRLTQGAGNTIYF. CDR3 sequence (DNA): TGTGCCAGCTCACCACGCCTGACCCAGGGGGCTGGAAACACCATATATTTT. The J gene is TRBJ1-3, the V gene TRBV18; the match to TRBD1 covers 7 bases. The CDR3 extends over 17 amino acids. J gave up 2 bases and V 1 base, and 8 bases lay outside the gene matches. Germline CDR1 reads KGHSH; CDR2 reads LQKENI.

A single count supports this clone. The chain joins TRBV6-6 to TRBJ2-7, with TRBD1 matching over 9 bases. The germline CDR1 and CDR2 sequences are MNHNY and SVGAGI (reference sequence). The V gene end was trimmed by 4 bases and the J gene end by 2 bases; junction bases not matched to a gene: 6. This CDR3 is 15 amino acids long. The CDR3 reads CASSLQGTGTYEQYF. The CDR3 region has the DNA TGTGCCAGCAGTTTACAAGGGACAGGGACCTACGAGCAGTACTTC.

The chain recombines TRBV5-5 with TRBJ2-1; D may be TRBD2 (6 bases). Trimming removed 5 bases from V and 3 bases from J, with 9 bases in between. Germline lookup yields CDR1 SGHKS and CDR2 YYEKEE (reference sequence). The CDR3 has 13 residues. The CDR3 reads CASRRTIYNEQFF. The CDR3 DNA reads TGTGCCAGCAGAAGGACTATCTACAATGAGCAGTTCTTC. Together with reference TRBV5-5 and TRBJ2-1, the CDR3 gives the full variable domain: DAGVTQSPTHLIKTRGQQVTLRCSPISGHKSVSWYQQVLGQGPQFIFQYYEKEERGRGNFPDRFSARQFPNYSSELNVNALLLGDSALYLCASRRTIYNEQFFGPGTRLTVL.

The CDR3 spells CASSQSRDREQYV. CDR3 sequence (DNA): TGCGCCAGCAGCCAGTCCCGGGACAGGGAGCAGTACGTC. This rearrangement joins TRBV4-3 to TRBJ2-7; TRBD1 agrees at 8 bases. The CDR3 spans 13 residues. The ends lost 3 bases at V and 7 bases at J; junction bases unmatched: 5. Germline assignment: CDR1 LGHNA and CDR2 YSLEER.

V usage is TRBV7-2 and J usage is TRBJ2-2, with D maybe TRBD1 (5 bases). CDR1 SGHTA and CDR2 FQGNSA come from the germline V gene. This CDR3 is built from 17 residues. Between the trimmed V and J ends, which lost 0 bases and 0 bases, there was a span of 11 bases. The CDR3 sequence is CASSLARTGPNTGELFF. CDR3 nucleotide sequence: TGTGCCAGCAGCTTAGCGCGCACAGGACCGAACACCGGGGAGCTGTTTTTT. Full variable domain (outside the CDR3, taken from reference TRBV7-2 and TRBJ2-2): GAGVSQSPSNKVTEKGKDVELRCDPISGHTALYWYRQSLGQGLEFLIYFQGNSAPDKSGLPSDRFSAERTGGSVSTLTIQRTQQEDSAVYLCASSLARTGPNTGELFFGEGSRLTVL.